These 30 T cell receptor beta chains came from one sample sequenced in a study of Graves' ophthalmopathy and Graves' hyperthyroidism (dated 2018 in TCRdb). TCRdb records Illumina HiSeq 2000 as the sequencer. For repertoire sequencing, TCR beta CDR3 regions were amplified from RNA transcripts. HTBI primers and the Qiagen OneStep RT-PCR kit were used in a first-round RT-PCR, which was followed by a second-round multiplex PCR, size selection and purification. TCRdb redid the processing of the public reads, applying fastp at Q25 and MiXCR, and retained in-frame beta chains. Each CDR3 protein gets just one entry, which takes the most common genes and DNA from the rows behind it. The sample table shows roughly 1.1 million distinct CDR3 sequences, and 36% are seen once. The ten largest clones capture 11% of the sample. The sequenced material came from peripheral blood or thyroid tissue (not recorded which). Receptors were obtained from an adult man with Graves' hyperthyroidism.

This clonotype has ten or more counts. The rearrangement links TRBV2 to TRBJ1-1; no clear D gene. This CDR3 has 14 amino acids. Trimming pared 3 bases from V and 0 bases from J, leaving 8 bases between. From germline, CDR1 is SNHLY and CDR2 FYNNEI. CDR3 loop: CASSEVLLNTEAFF. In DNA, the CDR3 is TGTGCCAGCAGTGAGGTGCTACTGAACACTGAAGCTTTCTTT. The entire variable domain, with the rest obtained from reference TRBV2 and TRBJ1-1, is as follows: EPEVTQTPSHQVTQMGQEVILRCVPISNHLYFYWYRQILGQKVEFLVSFYNNEISEKSEIFDDQFSVERPDGSNFTLKIRSTKLEDSAMYFCASSEVLLNTEAFFGQGTRLTVV.

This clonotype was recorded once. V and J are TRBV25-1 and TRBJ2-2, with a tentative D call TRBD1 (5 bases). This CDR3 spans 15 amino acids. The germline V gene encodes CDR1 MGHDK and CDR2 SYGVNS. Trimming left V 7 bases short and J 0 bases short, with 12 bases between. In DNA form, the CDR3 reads TGTGCCAGCAATACAGGAGATACGAACACCGGGGAGCTGTTTTTT. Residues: CASNTGDTNTGELFF. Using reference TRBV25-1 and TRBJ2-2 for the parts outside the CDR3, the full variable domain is EADIYQTPRYLVIGTGKKITLECSQTMGHDKMYWYQQDPGMELHLIHYSYGVNSTEKGDLSSESTVSRIRTEHFPLTLESARPSHTSQYLCASNTGDTNTGELFFGEGSRLTVL.

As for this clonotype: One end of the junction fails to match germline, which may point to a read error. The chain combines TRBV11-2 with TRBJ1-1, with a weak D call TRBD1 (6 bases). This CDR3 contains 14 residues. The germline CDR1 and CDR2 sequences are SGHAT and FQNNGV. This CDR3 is CATSSPGVALEAFF. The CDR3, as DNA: TGTGCCACCAGCAGCCCAGGGGTGGCCCTTGAAGCTTTCTTT. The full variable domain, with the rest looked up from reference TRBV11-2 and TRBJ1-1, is EAGVAQSPRYKIIEKRQSVAFWCNPISGHATLYWYQQILGQGPKLLIQFQNNGVVDDSQLPKDRFSAERLKGVDSTLKIQPAKLEDSAVYLCATSSPGVALEAFFGQGTRLTVV.

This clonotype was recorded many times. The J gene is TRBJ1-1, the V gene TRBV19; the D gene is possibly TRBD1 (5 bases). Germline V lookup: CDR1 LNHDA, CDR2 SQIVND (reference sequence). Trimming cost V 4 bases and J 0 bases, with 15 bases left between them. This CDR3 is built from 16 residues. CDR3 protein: CASSTWGRGLNTEAFF. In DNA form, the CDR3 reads TGTGCCAGTAGTACCTGGGGGAGGGGACTGAACACTGAAGCTTTCTTT.

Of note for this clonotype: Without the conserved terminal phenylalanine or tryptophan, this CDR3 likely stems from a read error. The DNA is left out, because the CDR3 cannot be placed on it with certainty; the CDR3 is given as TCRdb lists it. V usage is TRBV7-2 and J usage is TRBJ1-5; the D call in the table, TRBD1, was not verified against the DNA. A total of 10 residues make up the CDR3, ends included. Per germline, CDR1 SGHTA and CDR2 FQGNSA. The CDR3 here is CASSLDTSGV.

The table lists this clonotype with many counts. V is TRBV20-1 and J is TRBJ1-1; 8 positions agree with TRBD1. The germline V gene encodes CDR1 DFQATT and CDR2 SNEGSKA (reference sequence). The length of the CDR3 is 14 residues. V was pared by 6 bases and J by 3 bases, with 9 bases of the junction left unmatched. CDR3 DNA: TGCAGTGCCCTATCCCGACAGGGGTACACTGAAGCTTTCTTT. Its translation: CSALSRQGYTEAFF.

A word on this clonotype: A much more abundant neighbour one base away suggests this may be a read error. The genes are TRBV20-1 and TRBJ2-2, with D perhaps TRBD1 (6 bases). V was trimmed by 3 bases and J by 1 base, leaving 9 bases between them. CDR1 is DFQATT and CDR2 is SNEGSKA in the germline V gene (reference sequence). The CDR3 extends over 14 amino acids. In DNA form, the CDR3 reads TGCAGTGCTAGGGGGGCAGTGAACACCGGGGAGCTGTTTTTT. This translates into CSARGAVNTGELFF.

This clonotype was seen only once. The CDR3 loop is CASSLAIGETQYF. The CDR3 bases are TGTGCCAGCAGCTTAGCGATTGGGGAGACCCAGTACTTC. The chain joins TRBV7-2 to TRBJ2-5; D remains ambiguous. Germline-derived CDR1 and CDR2 are SGHTA and FQGNSA. Trimming stripped 0 bases from V and 5 bases from J, with 7 bases between. The CDR3 has 13 residues.

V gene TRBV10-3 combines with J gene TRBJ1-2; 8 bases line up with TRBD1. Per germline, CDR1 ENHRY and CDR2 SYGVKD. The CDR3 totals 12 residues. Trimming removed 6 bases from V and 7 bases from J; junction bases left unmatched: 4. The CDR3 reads CAIRTGQGGYTF. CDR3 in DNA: TGTGCCATCAGGACAGGACAGGGTGGCTACACCTTC.

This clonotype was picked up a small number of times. This CDR3 reads CASSPTTGKPNYGYTF. The CDR3 coding sequence is TGTGCCAGCAGCCCTACGACAGGGAAACCTAACTATGGCTACACCTTC. This chain uses TRBV6-5 with TRBJ1-2; TRBD1 aligns across 7 bases. The CDR3 contains 16 residues. Germline V gene data show CDR1 as MNHEY and CDR2 as SVGAGI. Trimming cost V 6 bases and J 0 bases; bases outside gene matches: 10.

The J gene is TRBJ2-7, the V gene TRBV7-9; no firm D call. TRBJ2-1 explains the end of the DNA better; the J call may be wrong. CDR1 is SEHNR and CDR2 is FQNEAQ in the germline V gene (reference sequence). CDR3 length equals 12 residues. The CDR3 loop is CASSLAVGEQFF. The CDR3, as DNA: TGTGCCAGCAGCTTAGCGGTCGGGGAGCAGTTCTTC.

CDR3 loop: CATGTEQGAAFF. CDR3 in DNA: TGTGCCACGGGAACCGAACAGGGCGCAGCTTTCTTT. The rearrangement joins TRBV24-1 to TRBJ1-1, with D tentatively TRBD1 (6 bases). CDR1 and CDR2 (germline): KGHDR, SFDVKD. The CDR3 has 12 amino acids. The V gene lost 10 bases and the J gene lost 10 bases, with 18 bases spanning the gap.

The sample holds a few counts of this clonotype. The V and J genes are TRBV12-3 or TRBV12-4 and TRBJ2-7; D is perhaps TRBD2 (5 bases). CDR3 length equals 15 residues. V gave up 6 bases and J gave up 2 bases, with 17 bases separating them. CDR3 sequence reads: CASRLGRTATYEQYF. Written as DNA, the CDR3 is TGTGCCAGCAGGTTGGGTCGGACTGCGACCTACGAGCAGTACTTC.

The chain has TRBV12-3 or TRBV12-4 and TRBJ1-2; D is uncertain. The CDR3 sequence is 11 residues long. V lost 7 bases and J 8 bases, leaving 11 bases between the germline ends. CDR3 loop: CASTYTGGYTF. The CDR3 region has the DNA TGTGCCAGCACTTATACCGGGGGCTACACCTTC.

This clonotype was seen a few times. The DNA of the CDR3 is TGTGCCAGCAGCCTCCCAGGACAGGGCCGCGGCTACACCTTC. This encodes CASSLPGQGRGYTF. The chain couples TRBV7-9 to TRBJ1-2; TRBD1 agrees at 8 bases. V gave up 5 bases and J gave up 8 bases; unmatched junction bases: 10. Germline loops: CDR1 SEHNR, CDR2 FQNEAQ (reference sequence). This CDR3 spans 14 amino acids.

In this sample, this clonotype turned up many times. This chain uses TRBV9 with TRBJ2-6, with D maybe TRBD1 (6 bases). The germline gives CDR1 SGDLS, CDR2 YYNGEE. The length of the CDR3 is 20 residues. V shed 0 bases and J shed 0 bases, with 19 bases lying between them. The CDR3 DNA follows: TGTGCCAGCAGCGTAGAAGTGGGGGCAGCACTTGGCTCTGGGGCCAACGTCCTGACTTTC. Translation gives CASSVEVGAALGSGANVLTF.

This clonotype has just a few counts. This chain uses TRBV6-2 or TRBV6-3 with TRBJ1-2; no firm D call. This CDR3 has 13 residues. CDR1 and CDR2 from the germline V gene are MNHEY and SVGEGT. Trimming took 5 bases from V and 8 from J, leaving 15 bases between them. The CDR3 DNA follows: TGTGCCAGCAGTGCCCGTCCCCGCCGGGGCTACACCTTC. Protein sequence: CASSARPRRGYTF.

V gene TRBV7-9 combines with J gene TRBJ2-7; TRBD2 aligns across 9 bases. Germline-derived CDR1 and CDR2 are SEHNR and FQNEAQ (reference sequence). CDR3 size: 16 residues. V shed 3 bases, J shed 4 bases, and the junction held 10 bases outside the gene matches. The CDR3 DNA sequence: TGTGCCAGCAGCTTGGAAGGGCTAGCGGGACTATACGAGCAGTACTTC. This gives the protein CASSLEGLAGLYEQYF.

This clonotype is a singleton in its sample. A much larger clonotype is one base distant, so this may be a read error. CDR3 in amino acids: CASSGQGVGVTRNQPQHF. The DNA for the CDR3 is TGTGCCAGCAGTGGACAGGGGGTGGGGGTGACCCGCAATCAGCCCCAGCATTTT. The gene calls are TRBV12-3 or TRBV12-4 and TRBJ1-5, with 10 bases fitting TRBD1. The CDR3 loop spans 18 amino acids. V shed 5 bases, J shed 2 bases, and the junction held 12 bases outside the gene matches.

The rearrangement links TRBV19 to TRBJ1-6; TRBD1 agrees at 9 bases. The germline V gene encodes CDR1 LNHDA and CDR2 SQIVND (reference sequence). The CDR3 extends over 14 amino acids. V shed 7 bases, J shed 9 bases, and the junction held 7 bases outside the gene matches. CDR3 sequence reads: CASKTGTGRSPLHF. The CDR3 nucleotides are TGTGCCAGTAAGACCGGGACAGGGCGTTCACCCCTCCACTTT.

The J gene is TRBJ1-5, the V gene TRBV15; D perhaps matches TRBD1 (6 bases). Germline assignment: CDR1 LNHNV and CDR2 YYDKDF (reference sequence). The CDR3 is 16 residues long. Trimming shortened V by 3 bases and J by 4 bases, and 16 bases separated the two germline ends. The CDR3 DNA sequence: TGTGCCACCAGCAGTGGGCTCCGGGGGCGGAATCAGCCCCAGCATTTT. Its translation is CATSSGLRGRNQPQHF.

This chain's CDR3 is CASRDGGLAGAYEQYF. Here the CDR3 DNA reads TGTGCCAGCAGGGACGGAGGGCTAGCGGGAGCCTACGAGCAGTACTTC. V usage is TRBV5-6 and J usage is TRBJ2-7, with TRBD2 identical over 10 bases. The CDR3 covers 16 residues. Trimming cost V 5 bases and J 2 bases; bases outside gene matches: 10. In germline, CDR1 is SGHDT, CDR2 YYEEEE.

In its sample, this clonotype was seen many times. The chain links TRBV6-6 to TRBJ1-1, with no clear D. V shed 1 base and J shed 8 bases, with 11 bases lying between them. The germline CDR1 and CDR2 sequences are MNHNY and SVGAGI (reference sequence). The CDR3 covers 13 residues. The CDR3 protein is CASSYLEGTEAFF. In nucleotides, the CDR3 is TGTGCCAGCAGTTACTTGGAGGGCACCGAAGCTTTCTTT.

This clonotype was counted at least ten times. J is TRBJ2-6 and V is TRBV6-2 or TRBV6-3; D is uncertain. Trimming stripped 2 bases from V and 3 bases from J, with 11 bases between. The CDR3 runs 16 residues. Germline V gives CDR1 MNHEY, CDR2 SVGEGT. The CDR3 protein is CASSYSLSFGANVLTF. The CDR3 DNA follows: TGTGCCAGCAGTTACAGTCTATCCTTTGGGGCCAACGTCCTGACTTTC.

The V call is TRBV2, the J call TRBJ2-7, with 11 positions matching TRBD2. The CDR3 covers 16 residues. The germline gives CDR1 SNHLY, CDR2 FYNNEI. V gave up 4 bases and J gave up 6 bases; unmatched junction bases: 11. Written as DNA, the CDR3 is TGTGCCAGCAGTGTAACTCCGGGACTAGCGGCAAGCGAGCAGTACTTC. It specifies CASSVTPGLAASEQYF.

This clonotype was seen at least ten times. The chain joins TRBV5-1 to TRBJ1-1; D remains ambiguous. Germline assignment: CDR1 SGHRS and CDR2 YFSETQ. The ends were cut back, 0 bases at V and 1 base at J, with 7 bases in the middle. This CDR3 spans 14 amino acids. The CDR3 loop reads CASSLVRRNTEAFF. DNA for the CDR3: TGCGCCAGCAGCTTGGTACGTAGGAACACTGAAGCTTTCTTT.

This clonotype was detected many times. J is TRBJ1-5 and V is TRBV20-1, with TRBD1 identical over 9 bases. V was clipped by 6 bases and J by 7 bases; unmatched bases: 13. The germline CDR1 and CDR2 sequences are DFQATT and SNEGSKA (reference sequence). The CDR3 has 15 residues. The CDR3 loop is CSATKGQGSWQPQHF. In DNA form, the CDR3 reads TGCAGTGCAACGAAGGGACAGGGTTCATGGCAGCCCCAGCATTTT.

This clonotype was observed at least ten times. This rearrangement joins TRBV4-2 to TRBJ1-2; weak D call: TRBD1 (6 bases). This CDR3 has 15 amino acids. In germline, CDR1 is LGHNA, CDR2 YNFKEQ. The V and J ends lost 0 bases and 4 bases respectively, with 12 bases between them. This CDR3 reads CASSQDKGDRYGYTF. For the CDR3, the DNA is TGTGCCAGCAGCCAAGATAAGGGGGACCGCTATGGCTACACCTTC.

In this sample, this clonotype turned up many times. The CDR3 region has the DNA TGCAGCCAACTAGCGGGGGACACCGGGGAGCTGTTTTTT. Its translation: CSQLAGDTGELFF. V and J are TRBV29-1 and TRBJ2-2, with 11 bases that match TRBD2. This CDR3 has 13 amino acids. J lost 3 bases, V lost 8 bases, and 2 bases had no gene match. Germline lookup yields CDR1 SQVTM and CDR2 ANQGSEA.

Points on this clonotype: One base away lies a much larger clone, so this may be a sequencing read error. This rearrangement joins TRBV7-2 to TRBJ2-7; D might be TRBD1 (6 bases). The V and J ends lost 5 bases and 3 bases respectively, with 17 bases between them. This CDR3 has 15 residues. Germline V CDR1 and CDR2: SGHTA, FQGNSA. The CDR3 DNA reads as TGTGCCAGCAGCCCACCGGGACAAAGGGACTACGAGCAGTACTTC. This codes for CASSPPGQRDYEQYF.